The 23 T cell receptor beta chains below were found in one sample sequenced in a study of cytomegalovirus exposure and HLA in healthy donors. The PCR contained 60 Vbeta and 13 Jbeta primers. Using immunoSEQ multiplex PCR, the repertoire was profiled, and TCRdb retains in-frame clones only, with some absent. Its listing shows 90,000 to 130,000 clones. The source material was PBMCs. Receptor source: a man aged 25-40 years in good health and CMV-seronegative.

On this clone itself: Other DNA sequences in this specimen translate into the identical CDR3. This chain uses TRBV30 with TRBJ1-5; 7 nucleotides agree with TRBD1. The CDR3 consists of 13 residues. Unmatched junction bases numbered 2, after V lost 3 bases and J lost 3 bases. Germline CDR1 reads GTSNPN; CDR2 reads SVGIG (reference sequence). CDR3 DNA sequence: TGTGCCTGGAGGGGACAGTCCAATCAGCCCCAGCATTTT. It yields the protein CAWRGQSNQPQHF.

This rearrangement joins TRBV4-1 to TRBJ1-1; D gene ambiguous. The CDR3 is 16 amino acids. Germline values: CDR1 MGHRA, CDR2 YSYEKL. Trimming shortened V by 1 base and J by 0 bases, and 12 bases separated the two germline ends. The CDR3 coding sequence is TGCGCCAGCAGCCAAGGGCTGCGGGCCCTGAACACTGAAGCTTTCTTT. It codes for CASSQGLRALNTEAFF.

The chain is built from TRBV7-2 and TRBJ1-5; a possible D gene is TRBD1 (5 bases). The V end was cut by 8 bases, the J end by 7 bases, with 21 bases between. This CDR3 region has 15 residues. Germline-derived CDR1 and CDR2 are SGHTA and FQGNSA. CDR3: CASRDSYRAGQPQHF. The CDR3 DNA reads as TGTGCCAGCCGCGACAGCTACCGGGCGGGGCAGCCCCAGCATTTT.

The chain is built from TRBV7-9 and TRBJ2-1; no reliable D call. The germline V and J ends were trimmed by 0 bases and 5 bases, with 8 bases remaining between them. CDR3 size: 14 residues. Germline V gene lookup returns CDR1 SEHNR and CDR2 FQNEAQ (reference sequence). In DNA, the CDR3 is TGTGCCAGCAGCTTAGCGCGGCTAGACAATGAGCAGTTCTTC. It specifies CASSLARLDNEQFF.

The CDR3 is CAWGDPGGLAGETLPYNEQFF. CDR3 DNA sequence: TGTGCCTGGGGGGACCCCGGCGGGCTAGCGGGGGAAACTCTTCCTTACAATGAGCAGTTCTTC. The J gene is TRBJ2-1, the V gene TRBV30; 10 bases align to TRBD2. Germline V gene data show CDR1 as GTSNPN and CDR2 as SVGIG (reference sequence). The length of the CDR3 is 21 residues. The V and J ends lost 5 bases and 4 bases, in that order; junction bases with no gene match: 26.

The chain links TRBV5-5 to TRBJ1-1; D gene uncertain. The V end lost 2 bases, the J end lost 6 bases, and 14 bases lay between the germline ends. This CDR3 is built from 14 residues. Germline CDR1 is SGHKS and CDR2 is YYEKEE (reference sequence). CDR3 in amino acids: CASSFRDTPAEAFF. In DNA, the CDR3 is TGTGCCAGCAGCTTTCGCGACACCCCAGCTGAAGCTTTCTTT. The variable domain in full, completed from reference TRBV5-5 and TRBJ1-1, reads DAGVTQSPTHLIKTRGQQVTLRCSPISGHKSVSWYQQVLGQGPQFIFQYYEKEERGRGNFPDRFSARQFPNYSSELNVNALLLGDSALYLCASSFRDTPAEAFFGQGTRLTVV.

The chain links TRBV7-2 to TRBJ2-5; 12 nucleotides agree with TRBD1. TRBJ2-7 matches the DNA end more closely, so the J call is doubtful. There are 16 residues in the CDR3. In germline, CDR1 is SGHTA, CDR2 FQGNSA. DNA for the CDR3: TGTGCCAGCAGCCTATCCGGGACAGGGGGCCAATACGAGCAGTACTTC. It specifies CASSLSGTGGQYEQYF.

This chain uses TRBV19 with TRBJ1-2; the match to TRBD1 covers 7 bases. The germline V gene encodes CDR1 LNHDA and CDR2 SQIVND (reference sequence). V was pared by 10 bases and J by 0 bases, with 5 bases of the junction left unmatched. The CDR3 is made up of 13 amino acids. CDR3 DNA sequence: TGTGCCACCAGGGGGAATTCTAACTATGGCTACACCTTC. It specifies CATRGNSNYGYTF.

The CDR3 bases are TGCGCCAGCAGCTTGGTAGGGGCAGACCGCGCTGAGACCCAGTACTTC. This translates into CASSLVGADRAETQYF. The chain employs TRBV5-1 and TRBJ2-5, with a weak D call TRBD1 (5 bases). V lost 0 bases to trimming and J lost 5 bases, with 17 bases between them. The V gene's germline CDR1 is SGHRS and CDR2 YFSETQ. The CDR3 totals 16 residues.

This rearrangement joins TRBV7-2 to TRBJ1-2; the D gene is possibly TRBD1 (5 bases). V lost 0 bases and J 14 bases, leaving 16 bases between the germline ends. Germline CDR1 and CDR2: SGHTA and FQGNSA. The CDR3 has 13 amino acids. As DNA, the CDR3 is TGTGCCAGCAGCTTAGCGTCAGGGCCCGGGGGGACCTTC. Its protein product is CASSLASGPGGTF.

The chain carries TRBV5-6 and TRBJ1-5; D gene uncertain. Trimming shortened V by 5 bases and J by 7 bases, and 13 bases separated the two germline ends. CDR3 length equals 13 residues. CDR1 and CDR2 from the germline V gene are SGHDT and YYEEEE. The CDR3 DNA sequence: TGTGCCAGCAGTTTCGGAGGCGGCCAGCCCCAGCATTTT. This encodes CASSFGGGQPQHF.

This sequence joins TRBV27 and TRBJ1-1; D is possibly TRBD1 (5 bases). Between the trimmed V and J ends, which lost 0 bases and 3 bases, there was a span of 14 bases. The CDR3 has 16 residues. The germline CDR1 and CDR2 sequences are MNHEY and SMNVEV (reference sequence). This chain's CDR3 is CASSLSWGEVDTEAFF. Written as DNA, the CDR3 is TGTGCCAGCAGTTTATCCTGGGGGGAGGTTGACACTGAAGCTTTCTTT.

J is TRBJ1-5 and V is TRBV7-2; D unclear. Trimming shortened V by 1 base and J by 3 bases, and 7 bases separated the two germline ends. The CDR3 contains 14 residues. CDR1 is SGHTA and CDR2 is FQGNSA in the germline V gene. The CDR3 DNA reads TGTGCCAGCAGCTTAGTAGGACTCAATCAGCCCCAGCATTTT. This gives the protein CASSLVGLNQPQHF.

This chain uses TRBV7-6 with TRBJ2-1, with 11 bases lining up with TRBD2. V lost 5 bases and J lost 4; bases outside the gene matches: 7. The CDR3 has 16 residues. CDR1 and CDR2 from the germline V gene are SGHVS and FNYEAQ. Written as DNA, the CDR3 is TGTGCCAGCAGCCGAGAGGCTAGCGGGGGGTACAATGAGCAGTTCTTC. This gives the protein CASSREASGGYNEQFF.

V and J are TRBV28 and TRBJ1-2; 8 nucleotides agree with TRBD1. This CDR3 contains 13 residues. Germline CDR1 and CDR2: MDHEN and SYDVKM. After removal of 2 bases from V and 4 bases from J, the junction contained 0 bases not matched to a gene. CDR3 sequence (DNA): TGTGCCAGCAGTTTACAGGGGGCCTATGGCTACACCTTC. Protein product: CASSLQGAYGYTF.

The chain has TRBV5-1 and TRBJ2-3; 8 positions match TRBD1. CDR1 and CDR2 (germline): SGHRS, YFSETQ. V shed 5 bases, J shed 4 bases, and the junction held 6 bases outside the gene matches. This CDR3 has 14 residues. CDR3 sequence reads: CASRQGDRSDTQYF. The CDR3 DNA is TGCGCCAGCAGACAGGGGGATAGGTCAGATACGCAGTATTTT. Full variable domain (rest looked up from reference TRBV5-1 and TRBJ2-3): KAGVTQTPRYLIKTRGQQVTLSCSPISGHRSVSWYQQTPGQGLQFLFEYFSETQRNKGNFPGRFSGRQFSNSRSEMNVSTLELGDSALYLCASRQGDRSDTQYFGPGTRLTVL.

The V and J genes are TRBV27 and TRBJ1-4, with D uncertain. V was clipped by 3 bases and J by 8 bases, with 19 bases between them. The CDR3 contains 16 residues. From germline, CDR1 is MNHEY and CDR2 SMNVEV (reference sequence). CDR3 in amino acids: CASSFRPGASLEKLFF. CDR3 in DNA: TGTGCCAGCAGTTTTAGACCCGGAGCGTCGTTGGAAAAACTGTTTTTT.

The rearrangement joins TRBV9 to TRBJ2-6; the D is unclear. Germline V gene lookup returns CDR1 SGDLS and CDR2 YYNGEE. The CDR3 spans 13 residues. Deletions cut 2 bases from V and 4 bases from J, with 4 bases between. CDR3 amino acids: CASSVSGANVLTF. The CDR3 bases are TGTGCCAGCAGCGTCTCGGGGGCCAACGTCCTGACTTTC.

The CDR3 DNA reads as TGTGCCAGCAGCTCAAGGACTAGCGGGGGTGCCTCGATATATGAGCAGTTCTTC. This gives the protein CASSSRTSGGASIYEQFF. This chain connects TRBV7-2 to TRBJ2-1; 13 bases are shared with TRBD2. Germline CDR1 reads SGHTA; CDR2 reads FQGNSA. The trim removed 4 bases at V and 8 bases at J, leaving 14 bases unmatched. The CDR3 loop spans 18 amino acids.

V usage is TRBV10-1 and J usage is TRBJ2-2, with TRBD1 matching 8 bases. V lost 10 bases, J lost 3 bases, and 4 bases stayed unmatched. The CDR3 covers 13 residues. CDR1 and CDR2 (germline): WNHNN, SYGVQD (reference sequence). In DNA, the CDR3 is TGCGCCACCCCGGACAGGGACACCGGGGAGCTGTTTTTT. It yields the protein CATPDRDTGELFF.

This chain connects TRBV5-1 to TRBJ1-6; maybe TRBD1 (5 bases). V lost 1 base and J 0 bases, leaving 11 bases between the germline ends. The CDR3 consists of 17 residues. Germline CDR1 SGHRS, CDR2 YFSETQ. The CDR3 sequence: CASSLTGLSSYNSPLHF. In nucleotides, the CDR3 is TGCGCCAGCAGCTTGACAGGCCTGAGCTCCTATAATTCACCCCTCCACTTT.

This chain uses TRBV5-8 with TRBJ2-7; a weak D match, TRBD1 (6 bases). The CDR3 is 15 residues long. Germline lookup yields CDR1 SGHTS and CDR2 YDEGEE. Deletions cut 4 bases from V and 5 bases from J, with 19 bases between. CDR3: CASSDSYRVKNEQYF. The CDR3 nucleotides are TGTGCCAGCAGCGATTCGTACAGGGTGAAGAACGAGCAGTACTTC.

This chain connects TRBV2 to TRBJ2-7; D is possibly TRBD1 (5 bases). CDR3 length: 11 amino acids. V lost 4 bases to trimming and J lost 4 bases, with 5 bases between them. Germline CDR1 SNHLY, CDR2 FYNNEI. CDR3 coding DNA: TGTGCCAGCAGTGGACAGTACGAGCAGTACTTC. This sequence encodes CASSGQYEQYF. Based on the CDR3 plus reference TRBV2 and TRBJ2-7, the full variable domain is EPEVTQTPSHQVTQMGQEVILRCVPISNHLYFYWYRQILGQKVEFLVSFYNNEISEKSEIFDDQFSVERPDGSNFTLKIRSTKLEDSAMYFCASSGQYEQYFGPGTRLTVT.